The rows below give T cell receptor beta chains drawn from one sample of a study of graft-versus-host responses after intestinal transplantation. Generated by immunoSEQ multiplex PCR, the TCRdb table keeps only in-frame clones and is missing some. The sample yields 70,000 to 95,000 clones, roughly nine tenths seen once. The antigens these receptors bind are not known. Specimen: unstimulated CD4+ T cells sorted from spleen or lymph node cells, collected before intestinal transplant. The source is a human donor who received an intestinal transplant. CDR3s include the opening cysteine and the closing phenylalanine or tryptophan. The D gene is left open where the match is weak. Not every row has a clone size; where given, it reads once, few, many or a size class.

D	V	J	size	CDR3	DNA
TRBD2	TRBV11-2	TRBJ2-2	NA	CASSLSGANTGELFF	TGTGCCAGCAGCTTAAGCGGGGCCAACACCGGGGAGCTGTTTTTT
NA	TRBV5-4	TRBJ1-4	NA	CASSLGGENEKLFF	TGTGCCAGCAGCTTGGGGGGGGAAAATGAAAAACTGTTTTTT
NA	TRBV5-1	TRBJ1-6	few	CASSTGTTDSPLHF	TGCGCCAGCAGCACCGGGACAACTGATTCACCCCTCCACTTT
NA	TRBV2	TRBJ1-5	NA	CASSTGSGNQPQHF	TGTGCCAGCAGTACAGGGTCCGGCAATCAGCCCCAGCATTTT
TRBD1	TRBV18	TRBJ1-5	NA	CASSPGQGFSEHF	TGTGCCAGCTCACCCGGACAGGGTTTCTCGGAGCATTTT
NA	TRBV9	TRBJ1-2	NA	CASSTLPGGGEQGYTF	TGTGCCAGCAGCACCCTCCCAGGCGGGGGAGAACAGGGCTACACCTTC
NA	TRBV7-9	TRBJ2-1	NA	CASSLVGGEQFF	TGTGCCAGCAGCTTAGTGGGGGGTGAGCAGTTCTTC
TRBD1	TRBV5-4	TRBJ2-6	NA	CASSLGTGAVGANVLTF	TGTGCCAGCAGCCTTGGGACAGGGGCGGTAGGGGCCAACGTCCTGACTTTC
TRBD1	TRBV5-4	TRBJ2-7	NA	CASSLGQGLSAYEQYF	TGTGCCAGCAGCTTAGGACAGGGATTGTCGGCCTACGAGCAGTACTTC
TRBD1	TRBV9	TRBJ1-1	few	CASSVWTGNTEAFF	TGTGCCAGCAGCGTGTGGACAGGGAACACTGAAGCTTTCTTT
NA	TRBV5-1	TRBJ2-5	NA	CASSAGTDQETQYF	TGCGCCAGCAGCGCGGGGACAGACCAAGAGACCCAGTACTTC
TRBD2	TRBV7-2	TRBJ2-5	NA	CASSLDSGGSETQYF	TGTGCCAGCAGCTTAGATAGCGGGGGTTCAGAGACCCAGTACTTC
NA	TRBV4-1	TRBJ2-3	NA	CASSGYGGSEGDTQYF	TGCGCCAGCAGCGGTTATGGCGGGTCAGAGGGAGATACGCAGTATTTT
NA	TRBV18	TRBJ2-7	NA	CASSPGSTYEQYF	TGTGCCAGCTCACCAGGCTCGACCTACGAGCAGTACTTC
NA	TRBV19	TRBJ1-4	NA	CASSAGGEKLFF	TGTGCCAGTAGTGCCGGGGGTGAAAAACTGTTTTTT
NA	TRBV6-1	TRBJ1-2	NA	CASSDPQGYTF	TGTGCCAGCAGTGACCCTCAGGGCTACACCTTC
NA	TRBV11-2	TRBJ2-7	NA	CASSLGGAGGYEQYF	TGTGCCAGCAGCTTAGGGGGGGCAGGGGGCTACGAGCAGTACTTC
TRBD1	TRBV9	TRBJ1-6	NA	CASSVDRGNSPLHF	TGTGCCAGCAGCGTAGACAGGGGGAATTCACCCCTCCACTTT
NA	TRBV7-2	TRBJ2-7	NA	CASSFAPAGREQYF	TGTGCCAGCAGCTTCGCCCCAGCGGGTAGGGAGCAGTACTTC
NA	TRBV6-5	TRBJ1-6	few	CASSYTGGPLHF	TGTGCCAGCAGTTACACGGGCGGGCCCCTCCACTTT
TRBD1	TRBV19	TRBJ2-1	NA	CASSWDRPRGEQFF	TGTGCCAGTAGTTGGGACAGGCCCAGGGGTGAGCAGTTCTTC
TRBD1	TRBV6-5	TRBJ1-4	few	CASSYSRPGGEKLFF	TGTGCCAGCAGTTACTCAAGGCCAGGGGGGGAAAAACTGTTTTTT
TRBD1	TRBV18	TRBJ2-3	NA	CASSQYRGPPDTQYF	TGTGCCAGCTCACAGTACAGGGGTCCCCCAGATACGCAGTATTTT
TRBD1	TRBV6-5	TRBJ1-2	few	CASRGTATNYGYTF	TGTGCCAGCAGGGGGACAGCGACTAACTATGGCTACACCTTC
NA	TRBV5-1	TRBJ1-1	NA	CASSQGTTTEAFF	TGCGCCAGCAGCCAGGGTACGACCACTGAAGCTTTCTTT
NA	TRBV6-5	TRBJ1-5	NA	CASRQGHQPQHF	TGTGCCAGCAGACAGGGCCATCAGCCCCAGCATTTT
TRBD2	TRBV10-3	TRBJ2-7	once	CAISGDSGGYEQYF	TGTGCCATCAGTGGGGATAGCGGGGGGTACGAGCAGTACTTC
NA	TRBV19	TRBJ1-2	NA	CASSWGADYGYTF	TGTGCCAGTAGTTGGGGCGCGGACTATGGCTACACCTTC
NA	TRBV5-1	TRBJ2-7	NA	CASSLEGFYEQYF	TGCGCCAGCAGCTTGGAGGGGTTCTACGAGCAGTACTTC
NA	TRBV18	TRBJ2-6	NA	CASSRFVPADDSGANVLTF	TGTGCCAGCTCACGGTTTGTCCCAGCGGATGACTCTGGGGCCAACGTCCTGACTTTC
TRBD1	TRBV5-1	TRBJ2-7	NA	CASSFSQGVWEQYF	TGCGCCAGCAGCTTCTCACAGGGGGTATGGGAGCAGTACTTC
NA	TRBV6-1	TRBJ1-2	NA	CASSEAPTANYGYTF	TGTGCCAGCAGTGAAGCCCCGACAGCCAACTATGGCTACACCTTC
NA	TRBV4-1	TRBJ2-1	NA	CASSLERVYNEQFF	TGCGCCAGCAGCCTAGAGAGGGTCTACAATGAGCAGTTCTTC
NA	TRBV7-9	TRBJ1-1	NA	CASSLAGRDAFF	TGTGCCAGCAGCTTAGCTGGGAGGGACGCTTTCTTT
TRBD1	TRBV6-5	TRBJ2-7	NA	CASSYSRQGYEQYF	TGTGCCAGCAGTTATTCTCGACAGGGCTACGAGCAGTACTTC
TRBD1	TRBV18	TRBJ2-7	NA	CASSPDRADEQYF	TGTGCCAGCTCACCGGACAGGGCTGACGAGCAGTACTTC
NA	TRBV7-3	TRBJ2-2	NA	CASSRGTGELFF	TGTGCCAGCAGCAGAGGGACCGGGGAGCTGTTTTTT
NA	TRBV18	TRBJ2-7	NA	CASSSQGNSYEQYF	TGTGCCAGCTCATCGCAGGGTAACTCCTACGAGCAGTACTTC
TRBD1	TRBV4-1	TRBJ1-5	NA	CASSQEWGFGTGGNQPQHF	TGCGCCAGCAGCCAAGAGTGGGGTTTTGGGACAGGGGGCAATCAGCCCCAGCATTTT
TRBD1	TRBV15	TRBJ1-5	NA	CATSRAGGRQGRDDGQPQHF	TGTGCCACCAGCAGAGCAGGTGGGAGACAGGGGAGGGATGATGGTCAGCCCCAGCATTTT
NA	TRBV19	TRBJ2-4	NA	CASSTRSGRGDIQYF	TGTGCCAGTAGTACCCGCTCGGGCAGGGGGGACATTCAGTACTTC
TRBD1	TRBV5-4	TRBJ1-1	NA	CASSRGQGREAFF	TGTGCCAGCAGCCGAGGACAGGGGCGAGAAGCTTTCTTT
TRBD2	TRBV5-1	TRBJ2-5	NA	CASSGSLAGDQETQYF	TGCGCCAGCAGCGGATCACTAGCGGGAGACCAAGAGACCCAGTACTTC
TRBD2	TRBV5-8	TRBJ2-1	NA	CASSLELGLAAGGQFF	TGTGCCAGCAGCTTGGAGCTGGGACTAGCGGCCGGGGGGCAGTTCTTC
NA	TRBV27	TRBJ1-2	NA	CASSLGGQEANYGYTF	TGTGCCAGCAGTTTGGGAGGCCAGGAAGCTAACTATGGCTACACCTTC
NA	TRBV19	TRBJ1-1	NA	CASTPRTQTMNTEAFF	TGTGCCAGTACCCCAAGGACACAGACGATGAACACTGAAGCTTTCTTT
NA	TRBV9	TRBJ2-1	NA	CASSKDSYNEQFF	TGTGCCAGCAGCAAGGACTCTTACAATGAGCAGTTCTTC
TRBD2	TRBV9	TRBJ2-6	NA	CASSVGGGWSGANVLTF	TGTGCCAGCAGCGTAGGGGGGGGTTGGTCTGGGGCCAACGTCCTGACTTTC
NA	TRBV6-5	TRBJ2-5	once	CASSFTAGSRQQYF	TGTGCCAGCAGCTTTACAGCAGGGTCGCGGCAGCAGTACTTC
TRBD2	TRBV2	TRBJ2-2	NA	CASSEEAGRAGELFF	TGTGCCAGCAGTGAAGAAGCGGGGAGGGCCGGGGAGCTGTTTTTT
NA	TRBV6-6	TRBJ1-5	NA	CASSYKDGGLQPQHF	TGTGCCAGCAGTTACAAAGACGGGGGGCTGCAGCCCCAGCATTTT
TRBD2	TRBV9	TRBJ2-5	NA	CASSVSSGGPRETQYF	TGTGCCAGCAGCGTTTCAAGCGGGGGGCCCCGGGAGACCCAGTACTTC